Listed below are T cell receptor beta chains from one sample, sequenced in a study of PD-1 blockade in classical Hodgkin lymphoma. Sequenced by immunoSEQ multiplex PCR; TCRdb stores in-frame clones only, minus some. This table has about 24,000 clones, about 80% appearing once. The sequencing here drew on peripheral blood mononuclear cells (PBMCs), taken before the fourth cycle of nivolumab. These receptors all stem from a human donor with classical Hodgkin lymphoma. The CDR3 runs from the conserved cysteine through the conserved F or W. Each record gives: clone size, V gene, D gene, J gene, CDR3 DNA, CDR3 protein. D genes are given only for firm matches. Some rows have no size entry. The others give once, few or many, or a class for an expanded clone.

NA	TRBV19	NA	TRBJ1-5	TGTGCCAGTAGTATAGGCAATCAGCCCCAGCATTTT	CASSIGNQPQHF
NA	TRBV28	NA	TRBJ2-5	TGTGCCAGCAGTTTCGGGACAAGGGCCCAACAAGAGACCCAGTACTTC	CASSFGTRAQQETQYF
once	TRBV9	TRBD2	TRBJ2-3	TGTGCCAGCAGCGCGGCCGGGACTACTAGCACAGATACGCAGTATTTT	CASSAAGTTSTDTQYF
NA	TRBV10-3	TRBD1	TRBJ1-1	TGTGCCATCAGTGAGTCGAGGGGGCTGAACACTGAAGCTTTCTTT	CAISESRGLNTEAFF
NA	TRBV10-2	NA	TRBJ2-7	TGCGCCAGCAGTGAGGGACTTACCTACGAGCAGTACTTC	CASSEGLTYEQYF
NA	TRBV19	TRBD1	TRBJ1-4	TGTGCCAGTAGTGTGGGGACAGTCGCAACTAATGAAAAACTGTTTTTT	CASSVGTVATNEKLFF
NA	TRBV10-3	TRBD2	TRBJ2-7	TGTGCCATCAGTGGGGCTAGCGGGAGAAAAGTTGCCTACGAGCAGTACTTC	CAISGASGRKVAYEQYF
NA	TRBV4-1	NA	TRBJ2-5	TGCGCCAGCAGCCAAGTCGGATTAGCGGATCCAGGGACCCAGTACTTC	CASSQVGLADPGTQYF
NA	TRBV11-3	NA	TRBJ2-3	TGTGCCAGCAGCTTAGGGACCGGCCTTAGCACAGATACGCAGTATTTT	CASSLGTGLSTDTQYF
NA	TRBV29-1	NA	TRBJ1-2	TGCAGCGTTGCCCCCAGGAGGGTAGACTATGGCTACACCTTC	CSVAPRRVDYGYTF
NA	TRBV14	NA	TRBJ1-2	TGTGCCAGCAGCCAGGAATGGTATGGCTACACCTTC	CASSQEWYGYTF
NA	TRBV2	NA	TRBJ2-2	TGTGCCAGCAGTTCAAACTTGAACACCGGGGAGCTGTTTTTT	CASSSNLNTGELFF
NA	TRBV2	NA	TRBJ1-2	TGTGCCAGCAGTGAAACCCAGGGAGGGGGCTATGGCTACACCTTC	CASSETQGGGYGYTF
NA	TRBV30	NA	TRBJ2-6	TGTGCCTGGAGTGTGCCCGGGCCTATGACCAACGTCCTGACTTTC	CAWSVPGPMTNVLTF
NA	TRBV7-2	TRBD1	TRBJ1-4	TGTGCCAGCAGCGAGCTGACAGGGGCGGCTGAAAAACTGTTTTTT	CASSELTGAAEKLFF
NA	TRBV4-3	TRBD1	TRBJ1-4	TGCGCCAGCAGCCAAGAGGACCTTAGGAGGGGGCGCCTTCATGGTGAAAAACTGTTTTTT	CASSQEDLRRGRLHGEKLFF
few	TRBV7-2	TRBD1	TRBJ1-5	TGTGCCAGCAGCATAGACAGGGGAAATCAGCCCCAGCATTTT	CASSIDRGNQPQHF
NA	TRBV2	NA	TRBJ2-1	TGTGCCAGCAGTTTGACCGTCAATGAGCAGTTCTTC	CASSLTVNEQFF
NA	TRBV28	NA	TRBJ1-4	TGTGCCAGCAGTTATCCCCGGACGGGTGAAAAACTGTTTTTT	CASSYPRTGEKLFF
few	TRBV9	TRBD2	TRBJ2-1	TGTGCCAGCAGCTGGGCGGGAGGGCCCAATGAGCAGTTCTTC	CASSWAGGPNEQFF
NA	TRBV2	NA	TRBJ2-7	TGTGCCAGCCGGGACCGAACCTACGAACAGTACTTC	CASRDRTYEQYF
NA	TRBV10-1	NA	TRBJ1-2	TGCGCCAGCAGTTATCACTGGGGCTATGGCTACACCTTC	CASSYHWGYGYTF
NA	TRBV5-1	TRBD1	TRBJ1-2	TGCGCCAGCAACATGGCAGGGGGCGTCGATGGCTACACCTTC	CASNMAGGVDGYTF
NA	TRBV21-1	NA	TRBJ2-7	TGTGCCAGCAGCAAAGGAGAAGGGAAAGGGTCCTACGAGCAGTACTTC	CASSKGEGKGSYEQYF
NA	TRBV7-8	NA	TRBJ1-1	TGTGCCAGCAGCCCTCTCCGACACACTGAAGCTTTCTTT	CASSPLRHTEAFF
NA	TRBV27	TRBD1	TRBJ1-5	TGTGCCAGCAGTGCTTCCGGGACAGGACTTAATCAGCCCCAGCATTTT	CASSASGTGLNQPQHF
NA	TRBV12-5	NA	TRBJ2-4	TGTGCTAGCTCCGCGCCCGACAGTGCCAAAAACATTCAGTACTTC	CASSAPDSAKNIQYF
NA	TRBV9	NA	TRBJ1-5	TGTGCCAGCAGCGTAGAGGCCGGGGCCCAGCCCCAGCATTTT	CASSVEAGAQPQHF
NA	TRBV7-4	NA	TRBJ2-7	TGTGCCAGCAGCTTAGGAGGTAAGGCAGTTCGATACTACGAGCAGTACTTC	CASSLGGKAVRYYEQYF
medium-sized	TRBV6-4	NA	TRBJ2-1	TGTGCCAGCAGTGACTCCGGAGGCTTCTCCTACAATGAGCAGTTCTTC	CASSDSGGFSYNEQFF
NA	TRBV27	TRBD1	TRBJ1-1	TGTGCCTCCAGGGGGTCCAGGAACACTGAAGCTTTCTTT	CASRGSRNTEAFF
NA	TRBV2	NA	TRBJ2-7	TGTGCCAGCAGCCTCTCCTACGAGCAGTACTTC	CASSLSYEQYF
NA	TRBV19	TRBD1	TRBJ1-5	TGTGCCAGTAGTACTCGCTCTAATCCGGGACAGGGGATGGGGCCCCAGCATTTT	CASSTRSNPGQGMGPQHF
NA	TRBV19	TRBD1	TRBJ1-5	TGTGCCAGTAGTATAGATCCGGACAGGGAAGCGGGTCAAGCGGAGCCCCAGCATTTT	CASSIDPDREAGQAEPQHF
NA	TRBV7-9	NA	TRBJ1-1	TGTGCCAGCAGCCCGTACTACCCCAGGGAGATGAGAACTGAAGCTTTCTTT	CASSPYYPREMRTEAFF
NA	TRBV9	NA	TRBJ1-1	TGTGCCAGCAGCTCCGGGGGGGGTTACACTGAAGCTTTCTTT	CASSSGGGYTEAFF
NA	TRBV2	TRBD1	TRBJ1-1	TGTGCCAGCAGTGTGGACAGGGGGCGTTTCACTGAAGCTTTCTTT	CASSVDRGRFTEAFF
NA	TRBV6-5	NA	TRBJ2-3	TGTGCCAGCAGTTCGGGACATCCTTCGGATACGCAGTATTTT	CASSSGHPSDTQYF
NA	TRBV10-1	NA	TRBJ1-4	TGCGCCAGCAGTGAGCTTGGGAGGGAGGCTAATGAAAAACTGTTTTTT	CASSELGREANEKLFF
NA	TRBV2	TRBD2	TRBJ2-7	TGTGCCAGCGATACCGGGGGGAGAATCGAGCAGTACTTC	CASDTGGRIEQYF
few	TRBV9	NA	TRBJ1-5	TGTGCCAGCAGCGTAGGGGGGGGCAATCAGCCCCAGCATTTT	CASSVGGGNQPQHF
NA	TRBV30	TRBD1	TRBJ2-7	TGTGCCTGGAGCCCCGGGACAGGGAACGAGCAGTACTTC	CAWSPGTGNEQYF
NA	TRBV7-9	NA	TRBJ2-7	TGTGCCAGCAGCTTATATCCGCCATCGGCAGCCTACGAGCAGTACTTC	CASSLYPPSAAYEQYF
few	TRBV28	TRBD2	TRBJ2-7	TGTGCCAGCAGCCGACTAGCGGGAGTTGGCGAGCAGTACTTC	CASSRLAGVGEQYF
few	TRBV6-5	NA	TRBJ1-5	TGTGCCAGCAGTTACGCTGGCAATCAGCCCCAGCATTTT	CASSYAGNQPQHF
once	TRBV19	TRBD1	TRBJ2-6	TGTGCCAGTAGTACGACAGGGGCTGGGGCCAACGTCCTGACTTTC	CASSTTGAGANVLTF
once	TRBV29-1	NA	TRBJ2-3	TGCAGCGCCGGAGGATTGGACACAGATACGCAGTATTTT	CSAGGLDTDTQYF
NA	TRBV2	NA	TRBJ2-2	TGTGCCAGCAGTCCCCAGTTCACCGGGGAGCTGTTTTTT	CASSPQFTGELFF
NA	TRBV15	TRBD2	TRBJ2-7	TGTGCCACCAGCACCAGAGCGGGGATCAGCGGGAGCTTAGAAGAGCAGTACTTC	CATSTRAGISGSLEEQYF
few	TRBV7-9	NA	TRBJ2-7	TGTGCCAGCAGCTTAGCTTCTCCCGGAACTTATACCTACGAGCAGTACTTC	CASSLASPGTYTYEQYF
NA	TRBV4-3	NA	TRBJ1-3	TGCGCCAGCAGCCAAGATACGGTGGAGCCGGTCTCTGGAAACACCATATATTTT	CASSQDTVEPVSGNTIYF
NA	TRBV4-2	TRBD2	TRBJ2-3	TGTGCCAGCAGCCAAGACGTGGGGACTAGCGGCACAGATACGCAGTATTTT	CASSQDVGTSGTDTQYF
NA	TRBV14	TRBD1	TRBJ1-2	TGTGCCAGCAGCCAAGATAATTTGGACAGGGCGAGCGGCTACACCTTC	CASSQDNLDRASGYTF
NA	TRBV6-5	NA	TRBJ2-1	TGTGCCAGCAGTTACACGAGTTACAATGAGCAGTTCTTC	CASSYTSYNEQFF
NA	TRBV7-9	NA	TRBJ2-7	TGTGCCAGCAGCTTAGCGCCCAATGAGCAGTACTTC	CASSLAPNEQYF
few	TRBV28	NA	TRBJ2-3	TGTGCCAGCATCCGTCGGGGGTCGGAGGGCACAGATACGCAGTATTTT	CASIRRGSEGTDTQYF
few	TRBV27	NA	TRBJ1-2	TGTGCCAGCAGCGGGGCTCCGACCCGGAGCGCCTATGGCTACACCTTC	CASSGAPTRSAYGYTF
NA	TRBV6-1	NA	TRBJ1-5	TGTGCCAGCAGTGAACCGGGCTTTAGCAATCAGCCCCAGCATTTT	CASSEPGFSNQPQHF
once	TRBV7-9	NA	TRBJ2-7	TGTGCCAGCAGCTTAGTGGGGCCGGCCTACGAGCAGTACTTC	CASSLVGPAYEQYF